This TCR beta chain was captured by sequencing in a study of cytomegalovirus exposure and HLA in healthy donors. Study observations and caveats: TCR beta chains numbering more than 150 were designated cytomegalovirus-associated. Sequencing depth across donors, presence/absence analyses assumed, was roughly uniform. Most TCR sequences proved rare, with some public TCRs found in many donors. Being productive about 90% or about 30% of the time was typical of most TCR beta V segments in an earlier analysis.

Comments on this clone: No antigen is known for it.

Per the germline V gene, CDR1 is MNHEY and CDR2 is SVGAGI. The CDR3 is 16 residues long. Unmatched junction bases numbered 8, after V lost 4 bases and J lost 5 bases. The PCR made use of 60 Vbeta and 13 Jbeta primers. Clones were sequenced by immunoSEQ multiplex PCR, and TCRdb holds only the in-frame ones, with some missing. The table shows around 90,000 clones, with 78% occurring only once. This sequence was found in a woman in her forties in good health and CMV-seronegative. The rearrangement uses TRBV6-5 and TRBJ1-6; 7 positions agree with TRBD1. The sample comprised PBMCs. The CDR3 here is CASSLPSQGNNSPLHF. DNA of the CDR3: TGTGCCAGCAGTTTACCCTCACAGGGGAATAATTCACCCCTCCACTTT.